One and the same sample provided the 26 T cell receptor beta chains below, sequenced in a study of Ad26.COV2.S vaccination and SARS-CoV-2 variants. Treatment given: some 19 received Ad26.COV2.S at low or high dose, single or two shots; roughly five received placebo; per-sample allocation not given. Sampling was performed 63 days after the first vaccine or placebo injection. Some clones are missing from TCRdb's copy, which holds only in-frame ones; the method was immunoSEQ multiplex PCR. Among roughly 380,000 clones listed, around nine tenths were seen once. The source material was peripheral blood, sampled in a trial of Ad26.COV2.S vaccine versus placebo. These receptors were obtained from a person aged 18-60 years who received the Ad26.COV2.S COVID-19 vaccine or a placebo.

The rearrangement links TRBV7-2 to TRBJ2-3; tentative D call: TRBD2 (6 bases). From germline, CDR1 is SGHTA and CDR2 FQGNSA. Between the trimmed V and J ends, which lost 5 bases and 2 bases, there was a span of 11 bases. The CDR3 spans 14 residues. The CDR3, as DNA: TGTGCCAGCAGCCCGGGACTGCCCACAGATACGCAGTATTTT. It codes for CASSPGLPTDTQYF.

This clone has a single count. This chain uses TRBV11-2 with TRBJ2-2, with a weak D call TRBD2 (6 bases). Per the germline V gene, CDR1 is SGHAT and CDR2 is FQNNGV. This CDR3 contains 15 residues. Trimming cost V 5 bases and J 5 bases, with 15 bases left between them. CDR3 protein: CASSRVAGRTGELFF. The CDR3 bases are TGTGCCAGCAGCCGTGTGGCAGGGAGGACCGGGGAGCTGTTTTTT. Using reference TRBV11-2 and TRBJ2-2 for the parts outside the CDR3, the full variable domain is EAGVAQSPRYKIIEKRQSVAFWCNPISGHATLYWYQQILGQGPKLLIQFQNNGVVDDSQLPKDRFSAERLKGVDSTLKIQPAKLEDSAVYLCASSRVAGRTGELFFGEGSRLTVL.

The genes are TRBV6-1 and TRBJ2-1; D is ambiguous. The V end was cut by 2 bases, the J end by 2 bases, with 10 bases between. Germline V gene data show CDR1 as MNHNS and CDR2 as SASEGT. The CDR3 totals 15 residues. This CDR3 is CASSESRSTYNEQFF. The DNA for the CDR3 is TGTGCCAGCAGTGAAAGTAGAAGCACCTACAATGAGCAGTTCTTC.

The rearrangement uses TRBV4-1 and TRBJ2-7, with D maybe TRBD2 (5 bases). The CDR3 is made up of 13 amino acids. Between the trimmed V and J ends, which lost 3 bases and 7 bases, there was a span of 13 bases. CDR1 is MGHRA, CDR2 YSYEKL, per germline. As DNA, the CDR3 is TGCGCCAGCAGCCATATCGGGGAACTTGAGCAGTACTTC. It encodes CASSHIGELEQYF.

V usage is TRBV7-2 and J usage is TRBJ2-4; 10 positions match TRBD2. The CDR3 runs 14 residues. Germline CDR1 and CDR2: SGHTA and FQGNSA. V shed 5 bases and J 6 bases; nucleotides not matched to a gene: 4. CDR3 residues: CASSPRLAGNIQYF. The CDR3, as DNA: TGTGCCAGCAGCCCTCGACTAGCGGGAAACATTCAGTACTTC.

The chain combines TRBV2 with TRBJ1-6, with a weak D call TRBD1 (5 bases). V lost 3 bases, J lost 7 bases, and 10 bases lay in between. The CDR3 runs to 14 residues. Germline CDR1 and CDR2: SNHLY and FYNNEI. The CDR3 DNA sequence: TGTGCCAGCAGTGAGGGGGAAAGGAATTCACCCCTCCACTTT. It specifies CASSEGERNSPLHF.

This chain uses TRBV27 with TRBJ2-3, with a tentative D call TRBD2 (6 bases). Germline CDR1 is MNHEY and CDR2 is SMNVEV (reference sequence). V was cut by 6 bases and J by 2 bases, with 9 bases left in between. The CDR3 contains 13 residues. CDR3 nucleotide sequence: TGTGCCAGCAGACCGGGACTCACAGATACGCAGTATTTT. Its protein product is CASRPGLTDTQYF.

The gene calls are TRBV11-2 and TRBJ1-2; D gene uncertain. V lost 5 bases and J 4 bases, leaving 14 bases between the germline ends. The CDR3 length is 14 residues. Germline V gene lookup returns CDR1 SGHAT and CDR2 FQNNGV. The CDR3 DNA reads TGTGCCAGCAGCCCCGGTGGAGGCTTCTATGGCTACACCTTC. Protein product: CASSPGGGFYGYTF.

The J gene is TRBJ1-3, the V gene TRBV7-9; 8 bases align to TRBD1. CDR1 is SEHNR, CDR2 FQNEAQ, per germline (reference sequence). J lost 2 bases, V lost 6 bases, and 12 bases had no gene match. The CDR3 is made up of 17 amino acids. CDR3 sequence reads: CASSPRTGPLAGNTIYF. For the CDR3, the DNA is TGTGCCAGCAGTCCCCGGACAGGGCCCTTAGCTGGAAACACCATATATTTT.

The chain uses TRBV5-6 and TRBJ1-2, with D possibly matching TRBD1 (5 bases). The CDR3 totals 13 residues. Trimming took 6 bases from V and 1 from J, leaving 10 bases between them. Germline V lookup: CDR1 SGHDT, CDR2 YYEEEE. CDR3 in DNA: TGTGCCAGCACCTGGGGCAGTAACTATGGCTACACCTTC. It codes for CASTWGSNYGYTF.

The rearrangement links TRBV3-1 (or the pseudogene TRBV3-2) to TRBJ1-2; a weak D match, TRBD1 (5 bases). Trimming shortened V by 3 bases and J by 3 bases, and 14 bases separated the two germline ends. Germline values: CDR1 LGHDT, CDR2 YNNKEL (reference sequence). This CDR3 has 15 amino acids. CDR3 nucleotides: TGTGCCAGCAGCCATGGGGGGTGGAGTGACTATGGCTACACCTTC. Its translation is CASSHGGWSDYGYTF.

The chain has TRBV7-9 and TRBJ1-2; 9 positions agree with TRBD1. The CDR3 extends over 15 amino acids. V trimming: 5 bases; J trimming: 8 bases; junction bases outside the gene matches: 12. Germline CDR1 SEHNR, CDR2 FQNEAQ (reference sequence). CDR3 in amino acids: CASSPRDRVPEGYTF. The CDR3 DNA is TGTGCCAGCAGCCCTCGGGACAGGGTACCGGAGGGCTACACCTTC.

A remark on this clone: The identical CDR3 is also encoded by other nucleotide sequences in the sample. In DNA form, the CDR3 reads TGTGCCAGCAGTTTGGGGGGGAACACTGAAGCTTTCTTT. Translated, it gives CASSLGGNTEAFF. V usage is TRBV12-3 or TRBV12-4 and J usage is TRBJ1-1, with D possibly matching TRBD1 (5 bases). V was cut by 3 bases and J by 1 base, with 6 bases left in between. The CDR3 consists of 13 residues.

J is TRBJ1-2 and V is TRBV2; tentatively, D is TRBD1 (6 bases). Between the trimmed V and J ends, which lost 4 bases and 3 bases, there was a span of 12 bases. Germline values: CDR1 SNHLY, CDR2 FYNNEI. This CDR3 has 14 amino acids. The CDR3: CASSGDGGDYGYTF. As DNA, the CDR3 is TGTGCCAGCAGTGGGGATGGGGGCGACTATGGCTACACCTTC.

The chain combines TRBV19 with TRBJ2-5; weak D call: TRBD1 (5 bases). The CDR3 is made up of 13 amino acids. The ends were cut back, 3 bases at V and 5 bases at J, with 10 bases in the middle. Germline V CDR1 and CDR2: LNHDA, SQIVND (reference sequence). As DNA, the CDR3 is TGTGCCAGTAGTATTGTGGCAGGGGAGACCCAGTACTTC. This gives the protein CASSIVAGETQYF.

This clone was observed a single time. The V gene is TRBV7-2, the J gene TRBJ1-5; D remains ambiguous. This CDR3 is built from 16 residues. Trimming took off 5 bases at V and 1 base at J, with 15 bases between the two ends. Germline CDR1 and CDR2: SGHTA and FQGNSA. CDR3 loop: CASSRGGERSNQPQHF. CDR3 nucleotide sequence: TGTGCCAGCAGCCGCGGCGGGGAAAGGAGCAATCAGCCCCAGCATTTT. Complete variable domain (other parts from reference TRBV7-2 and TRBJ1-5): GAGVSQSPSNKVTEKGKDVELRCDPISGHTALYWYRQSLGQGLEFLIYFQGNSAPDKSGLPSDRFSAERTGGSVSTLTIQRTQQEDSAVYLCASSRGGERSNQPQHFGDGTRLSIL.

The chain employs TRBV10-2 and TRBJ1-6; 7 bases are a match to TRBD1. This CDR3 contains 14 residues. The V gene end was trimmed by 3 bases and the J gene end by 7 bases; junction bases not matched to a gene: 3. Germline V gene sequence: CDR1 WSHSY, CDR2 SAAADI. CDR3 sequence reads: CASSDYRGNSPLHF. CDR3 DNA sequence: TGCGCCAGCAGTGACTACAGGGGCAATTCACCCCTCCACTTT.

V usage is TRBV28 and J usage is TRBJ1-4; 7 positions agree with TRBD1. The V segment lost 8 bases and the J segment 6 bases; nucleotides outside the gene matches: 9. The CDR3 has 14 residues. From germline, CDR1 is MDHEN and CDR2 SYDVKM. CDR3 sequence (DNA): TGTGCCAGCCTCCAGGGGGGGGACCATGAAAAACTGTTTTTT. It specifies CASLQGGDHEKLFF.

The chain employs TRBV27 and TRBJ2-6; D gene uncertain. Germline CDR1 and CDR2: MNHEY and SMNVEV (reference sequence). Deletions cut 5 bases from V and 2 bases from J, with 4 bases between. CDR3 length equals 13 residues. The CDR3 reads CASSITGANVLTF. The CDR3 DNA sequence: TGTGCCAGCAGTATAACTGGGGCCAACGTCCTGACTTTC.

V is TRBV11-1 and J is TRBJ1-2, with D possibly matching TRBD1 (6 bases). Trimming stripped 8 bases from V and 3 bases from J, with 19 bases between. CDR1 SGHAT and CDR2 FQDESV come from the germline V gene (reference sequence). This CDR3 region has 15 residues. The CDR3 nucleotides are TGTGCCAGCTCCCCCGGTGGGGGGGGCGACTATGGCTACACCTTC. Protein sequence: CASSPGGGGDYGYTF.

This clone was seen a few times. This chain connects TRBV5-6 to TRBJ2-1; D may match TRBD1 or TRBD2 (5 bases each). The V and J ends lost 4 bases and 2 bases respectively, with 16 bases between them. In germline, CDR1 is SGHDT, CDR2 YYEEEE. The CDR3 is made up of 16 amino acids. CDR3 DNA: TGTGCCAGCAGCACACTTCCGGGACGGACCTACAATGAGCAGTTCTTC. This translates into CASSTLPGRTYNEQFF.

This rearrangement joins TRBV6-2 or TRBV6-3 to TRBJ2-7, with 7 positions matching TRBD1. The CDR3 length is 16 residues. The V gene's germline CDR1 is MNHEY and CDR2 SVGEGT. Trimming took 5 bases from V and 5 from J; bases not matched to a gene: 15. CDR3 residues: CASSGGDRDRFDEQYF. Written as DNA, the CDR3 is TGTGCCAGCAGTGGGGGCGACAGGGATCGATTCGACGAGCAGTACTTC.

The chain uses TRBV29-1 and TRBJ2-1; no clear D gene. There are 12 residues in the CDR3. Trimming removed 6 bases at V and 10 bases at J, with 16 bases between. Germline lookup yields CDR1 SQVTM and CDR2 ANQGSEA. CDR3 in DNA: TGCAGCGTCCAGATCCTGGCTCCCGAGCAGTTCTTC. Its translation: CSVQILAPEQFF.

The chain carries TRBV4-1 and TRBJ1-3; no clear D gene. CDR1 and CDR2 (germline): MGHRA, YSYEKL. V was clipped by 0 bases and J by 2 bases, with 5 bases between them. The CDR3 loop spans 14 amino acids. For the CDR3, the DNA is TGCGCCAGCAGCCAAGATCCGGCTGGAAACACCATATATTTT. It is translated as CASSQDPAGNTIYF.

This chain joins TRBV29-1 and TRBJ2-1; D might be TRBD2 (6 bases). Germline CDR1 is SQVTM and CDR2 is ANQGSEA. The ends were cut back, 2 bases at V and 5 bases at J, with 7 bases in the middle. The CDR3 loop spans 12 amino acids. The CDR3 coding sequence is TGCAGCGTTGAATGGAGGGACAATGAGCAGTTCTTC. It yields the protein CSVEWRDNEQFF.

The chain uses TRBV6-5 and TRBJ2-7; 9 bases map to TRBD1. V was pared by 2 bases and J by 5 bases, with 4 bases of the junction left unmatched. This CDR3 contains 14 residues. Looked up from germline, CDR1 is MNHEY and CDR2 is SVGAGI. The CDR3 here is CASSYGTGIHEQYF. The CDR3 bases are TGTGCCAGCAGTTACGGGACAGGGATCCACGAGCAGTACTTC.